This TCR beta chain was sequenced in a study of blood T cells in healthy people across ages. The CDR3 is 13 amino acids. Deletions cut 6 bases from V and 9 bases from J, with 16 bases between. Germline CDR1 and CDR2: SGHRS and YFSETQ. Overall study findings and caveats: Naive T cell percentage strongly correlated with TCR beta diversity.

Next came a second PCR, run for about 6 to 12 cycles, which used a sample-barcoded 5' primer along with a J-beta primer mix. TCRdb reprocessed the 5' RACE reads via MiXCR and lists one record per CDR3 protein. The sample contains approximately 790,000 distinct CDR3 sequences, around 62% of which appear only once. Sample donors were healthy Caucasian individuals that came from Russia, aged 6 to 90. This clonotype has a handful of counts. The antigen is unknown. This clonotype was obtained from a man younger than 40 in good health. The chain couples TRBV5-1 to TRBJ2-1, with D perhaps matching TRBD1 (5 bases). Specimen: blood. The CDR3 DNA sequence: TGCGCCAGCATCAAAGACAGTTTGGGTGAGCAGTTCTTC. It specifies CASIKDSLGEQFF.